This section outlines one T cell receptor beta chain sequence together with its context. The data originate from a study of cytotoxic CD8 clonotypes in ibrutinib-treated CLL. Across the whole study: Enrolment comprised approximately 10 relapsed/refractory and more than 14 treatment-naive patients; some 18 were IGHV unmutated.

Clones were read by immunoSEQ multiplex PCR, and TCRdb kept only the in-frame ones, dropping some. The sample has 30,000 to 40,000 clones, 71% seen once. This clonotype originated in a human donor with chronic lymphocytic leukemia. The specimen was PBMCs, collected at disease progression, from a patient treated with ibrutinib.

The CDR3 DNA sequence: TGCGCCAGCAGCCAAGGCCGGAATCAGCCCCAGCATTTT. It codes for CASSQGRNQPQHF. The chain uses TRBV4-1 and TRBJ1-5; no clear D gene. Germline V gene lookup returns CDR1 MGHRA and CDR2 YSYEKL. V lost 1 base and J lost 4, with 5 bases in between. The CDR3 sequence is 13 residues long.